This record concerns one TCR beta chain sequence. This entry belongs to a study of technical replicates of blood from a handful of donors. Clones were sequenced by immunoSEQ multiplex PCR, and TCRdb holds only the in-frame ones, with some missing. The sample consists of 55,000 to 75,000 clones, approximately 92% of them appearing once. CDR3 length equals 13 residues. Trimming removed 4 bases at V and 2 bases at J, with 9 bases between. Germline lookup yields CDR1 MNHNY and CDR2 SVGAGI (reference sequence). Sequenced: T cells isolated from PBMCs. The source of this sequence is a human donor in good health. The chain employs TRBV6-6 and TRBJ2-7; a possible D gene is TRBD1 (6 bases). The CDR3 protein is CASSLQGPYEQYF. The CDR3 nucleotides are TGTGCCAGCAGTTTACAGGGCCCCTACGAGCAGTACTTC.